Each of the 11 T cell receptor beta chains below was sequenced from the same sample in a study of cytomegalovirus exposure and HLA in healthy donors. It was with 60 Vbeta and 13 Jbeta primers that the PCR ran. Only in-frame clones appear in the TCRdb table, and some are missing; sequencing was by immunoSEQ multiplex PCR. The table records roughly 150,000 clones, about 81% of them present only once. What was sequenced was PBMCs. The receptors derive from a woman aged 18-29 years in good health and CMV-seronegative.

The V call is TRBV19, the J call TRBJ2-7, with TRBD2 matching over 13 bases. CDR3 length equals 16 residues. Germline loops: CDR1 LNHDA, CDR2 SQIVND (reference sequence). V dropped 5 bases and J dropped 3; count of bases not matched to a gene: 7. CDR3 amino acids: CASSPQLAGGRYEQYF. DNA of the CDR3: TGTGCCAGTAGTCCCCAACTAGCGGGAGGGCGCTACGAGCAGTACTTC.

This clone was observed a single time. V gene TRBV30 combines with J gene TRBJ2-1; 8 nucleotides align to TRBD2. The CDR3 spans 13 residues. Trimming cost V 3 bases and J 7 bases; bases outside gene matches: 5. CDR1 is GTSNPN, CDR2 SVGIG, per germline (reference sequence). The CDR3 DNA reads TGTGCCTGGAGGAGGTTAGCGGGAAATGAGCAGTTCTTC. Encoded protein: CAWRRLAGNEQFF.

The chain recombines TRBV6-6 with TRBJ1-5; 8 bases fit TRBD1. The CDR3 extends over 16 amino acids. Germline V lookup: CDR1 MNHNY, CDR2 SVGAGI (reference sequence). V dropped 2 bases and J dropped 6; count of bases not matched to a gene: 9. CDR3 in amino acids: CASSYLDRGSSQPQHF. The CDR3 DNA reads as TGTGCCAGCAGTTACCTTGACAGGGGATCTAGTCAGCCCCAGCATTTT.

The chain has TRBV2 and TRBJ1-5; unclear D gene. Between the trimmed V and J ends, which lost 5 bases and 5 bases, there was a span of 7 bases. Germline V gene lookup returns CDR1 SNHLY and CDR2 FYNNEI. This CDR3 is built from 12 residues. In DNA form, the CDR3 reads TGTGCCAGCAGTCCAGAATATCAGCCCCAGCATTTT. Translated, it gives CASSPEYQPQHF.

V usage is TRBV2 and J usage is TRBJ2-5; tentatively, D is TRBD2 (7 bases). CDR3 length equals 14 residues. The V end was cut by 3 bases, the J end by 4 bases, with 12 bases between. Germline assignment: CDR1 SNHLY and CDR2 FYNNEI. The CDR3: CASSEEAGAETQYF. CDR3 bases: TGTGCCAGCAGTGAGGAGGCGGGGGCAGAGACCCAGTACTTC.

The chain links TRBV14 to TRBJ1-2; D not certain. The germline V and J ends were trimmed by 2 bases and 0 bases, with 4 bases remaining between them. This CDR3 has 13 residues. Germline CDR1 is SGHDN and CDR2 is FVKESK. The CDR3 loop is CASSQQTNYGYTF. In nucleotides, the CDR3 is TGTGCCAGCAGCCAACAGACTAACTATGGCTACACCTTC. The full variable domain, completed using reference TRBV14 and TRBJ1-2, is EAGVTQFPSHSVIEKGQTVTLRCDPISGHDNLYWYRRVMGKEIKFLLHFVKESKQDESGMPNNRFLAERTGGTYSTLKVQPAELEDSGVYFCASSQQTNYGYTFGSGTRLTVV.

This chain links TRBV6-1 with TRBJ2-2; 7 positions agree with TRBD1. The CDR3 loop spans 14 amino acids. CDR1 and CDR2 (germline): MNHNS, SASEGT. The ends lost 7 bases at V and 3 bases at J; junction bases unmatched: 5. The CDR3 bases are TGTGCCAGCATAAGACAGGGTTACACCGGGGAGCTGTTTTTT. Protein sequence: CASIRQGYTGELFF.

The V call is TRBV11-3, the J call TRBJ2-3; 7 bases align to TRBD2. From germline, CDR1 is SGHNT and CDR2 YENEEA. The V and J ends lost 4 bases and 1 base, in that order; junction bases with no gene match: 8. The CDR3 loop spans 16 amino acids. CDR3 nucleotides: TGTGCCAGCAGCTCCTACAACGCGGGGGGCACAGATACGCAGTATTTT. This gives the protein CASSSYNAGGTDTQYF. Drawing the rest from reference TRBV11-3 and TRBJ2-3, the complete variable domain is EAGVVQSPRYKIIEKKQPVAFWCNPISGHNTLYWYLQNLGQGPELLIRYENEEAVDDSQLPKDRFSAERLKGVDSTLKIQPAELGDSAVYLCASSSYNAGGTDTQYFGPGTRLTVL.

The rearrangement links TRBV29-1 to TRBJ1-1; 9 bases match TRBD1. Unmatched junction bases numbered 8, after V lost 6 bases and J lost 6 bases. CDR1 and CDR2 (germline): SQVTM, ANQGSEA. The CDR3 is made up of 13 amino acids. For the CDR3, the DNA is TGCAGCGTCAACAGGGGGCGCGTAGCTGAAGCTTTCTTT. Translated, it gives CSVNRGRVAEAFF.

The rearrangement links TRBV5-1 to TRBJ1-1; 8 nucleotides line up with TRBD1. Germline-derived CDR1 and CDR2 are SGHRS and YFSETQ. V shed 4 bases, J shed 1 base, and the junction held 6 bases outside the gene matches. The CDR3 has 15 amino acids. The CDR3: CASSAGQETNTEAFF. In DNA form, the CDR3 reads TGCGCCAGCAGCGCGGGACAGGAGACGAACACTGAAGCTTTCTTT.

CDR3 sequence (DNA): TGTGCCAGCAGTGACCGGGAGACAGCCATGGGAGCCTACAATGAGCAGTTCTTC. The encoded protein is CASSDRETAMGAYNEQFF. The chain combines TRBV25-1 with TRBJ2-1, with D perhaps TRBD2 (6 bases). The CDR3 extends over 18 amino acids. CDR1 is MGHDK, CDR2 SYGVNS, per germline. With 3 bases removed from V and 2 bases from J, the gap between germline ends came to 20 bases.